This record looks at one TCR beta chain sequence and its context. Germline V gene lookup returns CDR1 SGHTS and CDR2 YDEGEE. Trimming removed 2 bases from V and 3 bases from J; junction bases left unmatched: 8. The CDR3 consists of 16 residues. Symptom resolution, clearance, or two negative PCRs marked the recovered donors of Cohort 3. This sample is drawn from a study of blood T cell repertoires in COVID-19. Study in general: COVID-19 samples, acute and convalescent, were from the United States, Italy and Spain.

Methods used by the authors: The assay estimated nucleated cells by amplifying reference gene primers. Repertoires were generated with immunoSEQ multiplex PCR, while TCRdb's copy carries only in-frame clones and drops some. Clone size and the V and J calls come from that table; the DNA yielded D and trimming. The table records hundreds of thousands of clones, more than 75% of them present only once. What was sequenced was PBMCs or T cells enriched from blood (not recorded which). This sequence originates from a man younger than 40 who had recovered from COVID-19. V usage is TRBV5-8 and J usage is TRBJ1-5, with 7 bases fitting TRBD1. CDR3 loop: CASSFSRTGDNQPQHF. The CDR3 nucleotides read TGTGCCAGCAGCTTCTCACGGACAGGCGACAATCAGCCCCAGCATTTT.